The source of this T cell receptor (beta chain) is a study of CD8 T cells in Susac syndrome. The sequenced target, TCR beta, came from blood CD8+ and CD4+ T cells. Controls were drawn from healthy donors and were matched for age and sex. In contrast to the negatively isolated CD8+ and CD4+ T cells, TEMRA cells were FACS-enriched. This CDR3 comprises 14 residues. Between the trimmed V and J ends, which lost 6 bases and 5 bases, there was a span of 11 bases. RNA amounts of about 0.45 to 1 ug underwent reverse transcription with random hexamers. TCR beta CDR3 was amplified by immunoSEQ covering 54 Vbeta and 13 Jbeta. TCRdb called the immunoSEQ multiplex PCR reads again in MiXCR, with one record for every CDR3 protein. Here the sample spans 150,000 to 200,000 distinct CDR3 sequences, about 93% being singletons.

The receptor's source is a human donor in good health. The rearrangement joins TRBV12-3 or TRBV12-4 to TRBJ1-6; D gene uncertain. The sample consisted of CD4+ T cells from PBMCs. For the CDR3, the DNA is TGTGCCAGCAGCCCCAGCCTTGATAATTCACCCCTCCACTTT. This codes for CASSPSLDNSPLHF.